This T cell receptor beta chain was sequenced during a study of blood T cell repertoires in COVID-19. Background on the study: Italy, Spain and the United States were the sources of the convalescent and acute COVID-19 samples. PBMCs, B-cell-depleted T cells, or T cells provided the cDNA or gDNA that made up the material.

Under the authors' procedure: Scientists estimated how many nucleated cells there were by amplifying reference gene primers. Sequencing was performed with immunoSEQ multiplex PCR; in TCRdb, only in-frame clones are kept and a portion is missing. The V and J calls and the clone size are those of that table, but D and trimming were determined from the DNA. Altogether about 84,000 clones are present, 83% being singletons, with the ten largest covering under 35%. CDR1 is SEHNR, CDR2 FQNEAQ, per germline (reference sequence). This CDR3 is 13 amino acids long. Trimming took 4 bases from V and 1 from J, leaving 7 bases between them.

The sequence was obtained from a woman of 80 years or more with acute or convalescent COVID-19. The genes are TRBV7-9 and TRBJ1-1; the D is unclear. Sequenced: peripheral blood. The CDR3 nucleotides are TGTGCCAGCAGCTCCACAGAGAACACTGAAGCTTTCTTT. Its protein product is CASSSTENTEAFF.